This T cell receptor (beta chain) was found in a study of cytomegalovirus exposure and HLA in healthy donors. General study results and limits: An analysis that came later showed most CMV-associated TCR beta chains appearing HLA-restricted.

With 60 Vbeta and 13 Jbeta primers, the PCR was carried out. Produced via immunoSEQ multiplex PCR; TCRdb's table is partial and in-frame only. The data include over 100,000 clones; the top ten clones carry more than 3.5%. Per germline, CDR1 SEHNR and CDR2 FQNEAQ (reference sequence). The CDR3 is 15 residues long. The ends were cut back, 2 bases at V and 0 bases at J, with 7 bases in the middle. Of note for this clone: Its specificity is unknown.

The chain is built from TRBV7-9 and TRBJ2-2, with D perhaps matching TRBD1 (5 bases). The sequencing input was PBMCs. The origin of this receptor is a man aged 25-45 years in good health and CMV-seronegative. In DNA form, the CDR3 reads TGTGCCAGCAGCTTACAGGGTACGAACACCGGGGAGCTGTTTTTT. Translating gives CASSLQGTNTGELFF.